The present T cell receptor beta chain was sequenced within a study of T cell changes during pregnancy in multiple sclerosis. V gave up 9 bases and J gave up 7 bases; unmatched junction bases: 11. CDR3 length: 15 amino acids. Germline CDR1 and CDR2: LNHDA and SQIVND (reference sequence). Profiled with immunoSEQ multiplex PCR; TCRdb holds only in-frame clones, not every one. The sample has about 77,000 clones, about 92% seen once. The TCR comes from a female donor in good health, enrolled as a control in a pregnancy study. The chain carries TRBV19 and TRBJ2-4; TRBD1 matches 11 bases. The material sequenced was peripheral blood, taken after pregnancy. This CDR3 is CASLGKDRGRNIQYF. The CDR3 DNA follows: TGTGCCAGCCTTGGAAAGGACAGGGGGCGGAACATTCAGTACTTC. Looking up the rest from reference TRBV19 and TRBJ2-4 gives the full variable domain: DGGITQSPKYLFRKEGQNVTLSCEQNLNHDAMYWYRQDPGQGLRLIYYSQIVNDFQKGDIAEGYSVSREKKESFPLTVTSAQKNPTAFYLCASLGKDRGRNIQYFGAGTRLSVL.